This T cell receptor (beta chain) was identified during a study of technical replicates of blood from a few donors (dated by TCRdb to 2016 to 2017). This clone is a singleton in its sample. Its antigen target is currently unknown. Base qualities are not recorded, but no much larger clone differs from it by a single base. The library was built by means of the immunoSEQ multiplex PCR assay. Sourced from immuneACCESS, this table was stored by TCRdb with only in-frame sequences that have V and J called. A share of the clones is absent; for the studies checked, an unresolved V gene accounts for under half, and the remainder has no known explanation. This sample comprises 90,000 or so clones, more than 85% of them detected only once. Approximately 0.35% of the sample is held by the ten biggest clonotypes. The germline V gene (reference sequence) specifies GTSNPN as CDR1 and SVGIG as CDR2. The CDR3 starts with the cysteine, ends with the phenylalanine, and has 13 residues. This entry keeps only the CDR3 DNA: 39 bases, framed from base 1. Trimming costs V 0 bases and J 9 bases, and their ends lie 14 bases apart.

Sequencing was done on a sample of T cells isolated from PBMCs. The V and J segments used are TRBV30 and TRBJ1-1; the D gene is possibly TRBD1, with 6 bases matching. The TCR comes from a human donor in good health. In nucleotides, the sequence is TGTGCCTGGAGTGTCCTTACAGGGTATAAAGCTTTCTTT. Translated, it reads CAWSVLTGYKAFF.